This TCR beta chain is from a study of blood T cell repertoires in COVID-19 (dated by TCRdb to 2018 to 2021). Study-wide context: Samples covering the acute and convalescent phases of COVID-19 were provided by collaborators in the United States, Italy and Spain. The prospective study material was composed of cDNA or gDNA derived from T cells, B-cell-depleted T cells, or PBMCs. Subjects who had been exposed to COVID-19, were actively infected with it, or had recovered from it provided the deeply sampled blood TCRbeta repertoires that made up the dataset. The repertoires were released in a freely available public database intended as a resource for research on the immune response to SARS-CoV-2. The samples were drawn from the first 160 participants of the ongoing ImmuneRACE study and from 950 to 1,500 subjects provided by 6 global collaborators. Sample metadata almost always included a de-identified subject ID, COVID-19 status, age in years and sex. Where available, HLA class I and class II types were taken from metadata supplied by the sample provider and were not determined by assay-based typing.

TCRbeta CDR3 regions were amplified from genomic DNA using the immunoSEQ Assay, a bias-controlled multiplex PCR. The paper's processing steps were these. The number of nucleated cells in each sample was estimated from the amplification of reference gene primers within the assay. To quantify the absolute abundance of each unique TCRbeta CDR3 rearrangement, sequence reads were collapsed and filtered. For each sample, productive Simpson clonality was calculated by taking the square root of Simpson's diversity index across productive rearrangements. Imported from immuneACCESS, the table was reduced by TCRdb to in-frame sequences with V and J called. These copies leave out some clones; in studies compared against another copy, an unresolved V gene accounts for under half, and the cause of the remainder is not known. The V and J calls and clone size are taken from that table; D and trimming were inferred from the DNA. The sample table lists some 95,000 clones, more than 60% of them with a count of one. Around 22% of the sample lies in the top ten.

Whole blood was collected in K2EDTA tubes by collaborating institutions according to the institutions' own protocols. For TCRbeta analysis, collaborators shipped samples as frozen whole blood, isolated PBMCs, or DNA extracted from either of those sample types. This clone has more than one count but fewer than ten. Its recognized antigen is unknown. Base qualities are not provided; no much larger clone lies one nucleotide away. Overall study outcomes, separate from this receptor: How much clinical and demographic metadata was included differed by source and by participant, and the metadata was provided uncurated.

The CDR3 goes from the cysteine to the phenylalanine over 15 residues. The only DNA kept is the CDR3, 45 bases in frame from the first base. CDR1 and CDR2 are drawn from the germline V gene (reference sequence): SGHNT, YYREEE. For this chain, trimming is 4 bases at the V end and 3 bases at the J end, and the number of junction bases without a gene match is 8. The V and J genes are TRBV5-4 and TRBJ2-7, and TRBD2 aligns with 9 junction nucleotides. The source is a man in his 70s with acute or convalescent COVID-19. Sequencing was performed on peripheral blood. The CDR3 protein sequence reads: CASSPELAGLYEQYF. Here is the DNA: TGTGCCAGCAGCCCAGAGCTAGCGGGACTCTACGAGCAGTACTTC.